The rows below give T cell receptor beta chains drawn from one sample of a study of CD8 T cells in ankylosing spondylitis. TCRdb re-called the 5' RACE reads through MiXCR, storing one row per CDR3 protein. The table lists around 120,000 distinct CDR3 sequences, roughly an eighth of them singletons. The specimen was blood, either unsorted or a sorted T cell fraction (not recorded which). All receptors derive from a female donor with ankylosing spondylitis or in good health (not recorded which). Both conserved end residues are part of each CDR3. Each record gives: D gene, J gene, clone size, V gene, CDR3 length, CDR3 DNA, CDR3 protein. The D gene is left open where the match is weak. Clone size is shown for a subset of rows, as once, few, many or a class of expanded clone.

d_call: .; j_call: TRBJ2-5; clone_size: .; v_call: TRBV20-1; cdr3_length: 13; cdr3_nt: TGCAGTGCTCGACGAAATAACCAAGAGACCCAGTACTTC; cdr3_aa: CSARRNNQETQYF
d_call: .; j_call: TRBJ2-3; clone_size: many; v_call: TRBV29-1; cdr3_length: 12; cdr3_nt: TGCAGCGTGCAGACTAGTAGTAATACGCAGTATTTT; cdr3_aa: CSVQTSSNTQYF
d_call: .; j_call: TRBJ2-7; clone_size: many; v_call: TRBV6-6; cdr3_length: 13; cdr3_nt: TGTGCCACCCTCCCTAGGGGGGGAGGCGAGCAGTACTTC; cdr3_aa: CATLPRGGGEQYF
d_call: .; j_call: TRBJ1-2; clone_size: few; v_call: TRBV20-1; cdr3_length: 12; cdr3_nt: TGCAGTGCTAGGGGGGGTTCCTATGGCTACACCTTC; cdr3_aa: CSARGGSYGYTF
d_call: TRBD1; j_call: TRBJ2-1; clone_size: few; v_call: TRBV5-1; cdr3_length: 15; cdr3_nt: TGCGCCAGCAGCTTGGAGGGACAGGGGGCGAATGAGCAGTTCTTC; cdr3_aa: CASSLEGQGANEQFF
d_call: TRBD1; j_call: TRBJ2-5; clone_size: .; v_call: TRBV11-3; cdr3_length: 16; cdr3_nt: TGTGCCAGCAGCTTAGGGGACAGGGGAGGCCAAGAGACCCAGTACTTC; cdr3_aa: CASSLGDRGGQETQYF
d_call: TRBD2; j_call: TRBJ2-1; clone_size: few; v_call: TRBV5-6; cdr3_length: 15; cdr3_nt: TGTGCCAGCAGCGTAACTAGCGGGGGACTTCATGAGCAGTTCTTC; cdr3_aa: CASSVTSGGLHEQFF
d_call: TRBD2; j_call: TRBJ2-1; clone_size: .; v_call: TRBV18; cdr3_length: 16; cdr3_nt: TGTGCCAGCTCGCTCATCGGGACTAGCGGGGGAGATGAGCAGTTCTTC; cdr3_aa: CASSLIGTSGGDEQFF
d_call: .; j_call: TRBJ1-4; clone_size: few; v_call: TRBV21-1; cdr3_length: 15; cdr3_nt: TGTGCCAGCAGCAAAGCGGGGGAACGGGGTGAAAAACTGTTTTTT; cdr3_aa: CASSKAGERGEKLFF
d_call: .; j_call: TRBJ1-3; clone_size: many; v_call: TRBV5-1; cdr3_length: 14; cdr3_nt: TGCGCCAGCAGGGAGTCCAACTCTGGAAACACCATATATTTT; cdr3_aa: CASRESNSGNTIYF
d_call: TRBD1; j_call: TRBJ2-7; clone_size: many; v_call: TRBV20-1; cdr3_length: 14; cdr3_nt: TGCAGTGCTAGACCCCGACAGGGAACCTACGAGCAGTACTTC; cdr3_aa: CSARPRQGTYEQYF
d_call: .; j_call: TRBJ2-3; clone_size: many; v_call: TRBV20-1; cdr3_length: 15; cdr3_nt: TGCAGTGCTAGAGTTGGCGGGGTTAGCACAGATACGCAGTATTTT; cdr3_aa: CSARVGGVSTDTQYF
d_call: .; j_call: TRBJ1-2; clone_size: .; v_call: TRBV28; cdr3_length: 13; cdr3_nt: TGTGCCAGCAGCCGGGGGACACCCTATGGCTACACCTTC; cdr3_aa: CASSRGTPYGYTF
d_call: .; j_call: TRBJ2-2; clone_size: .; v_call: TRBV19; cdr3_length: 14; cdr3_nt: TGTGCCAGTAGAGGTTTGAGGTTGGTCGGGGAGCTGTTTTTT; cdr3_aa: CASRGLRLVGELFF
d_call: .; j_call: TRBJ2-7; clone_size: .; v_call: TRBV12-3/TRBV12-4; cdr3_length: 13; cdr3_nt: TGTGCCAGCAGTTTCAGAGATCCCTACGAGCAGTACTTC; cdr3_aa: CASSFRDPYEQYF
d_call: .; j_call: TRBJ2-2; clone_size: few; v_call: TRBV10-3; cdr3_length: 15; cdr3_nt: TGTGCCATCAGTGAAGGGCAGGCTAACACCGGGGAGCTGTTTTTT; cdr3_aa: CAISEGQANTGELFF
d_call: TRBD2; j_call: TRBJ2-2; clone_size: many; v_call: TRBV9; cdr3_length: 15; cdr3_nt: TGTGCCAGCAGCGTTGTCGGGGGGGCCGCCGGGGAGCTGTTTTTT; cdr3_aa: CASSVVGGAAGELFF
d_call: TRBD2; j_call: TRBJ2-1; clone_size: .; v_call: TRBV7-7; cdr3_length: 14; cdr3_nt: TGTGCTAGCAGCTTAGAACTAGCGGGCCATGAGCAGTTCTTC; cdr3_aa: CASSLELAGHEQFF
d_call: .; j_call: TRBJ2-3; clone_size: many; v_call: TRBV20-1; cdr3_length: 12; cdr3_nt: TGCAGTGCTACGAGCGGGTTAGATACGCAGTATTTT; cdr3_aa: CSATSGLDTQYF
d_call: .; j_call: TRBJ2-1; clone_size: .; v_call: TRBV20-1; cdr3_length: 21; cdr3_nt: TGCAGTGCTGTAACATGGGGGGACAGAGATAAGAGGGGCCGGACCTACAATGAGCAGTTCTTC; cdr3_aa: CSAVTWGDRDKRGRTYNEQFF
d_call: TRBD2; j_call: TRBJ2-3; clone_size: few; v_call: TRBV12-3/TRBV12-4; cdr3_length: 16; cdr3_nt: TGTGCCAGCAGTCCGATACTGCGGGGGGCCACAGATACGCAGTATTTT; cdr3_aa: CASSPILRGATDTQYF
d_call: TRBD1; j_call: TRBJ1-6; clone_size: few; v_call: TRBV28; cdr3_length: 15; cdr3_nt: TGTGCCAGCAGCGGAGGGACAGGGCAAAATTCACCCCTCCACTTT; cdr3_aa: CASSGGTGQNSPLHF
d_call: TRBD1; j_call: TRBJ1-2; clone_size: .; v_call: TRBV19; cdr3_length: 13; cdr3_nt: TGTGCCAGTAGTTCCGGACAGGGGAGGAGCTACACCTTC; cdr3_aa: CASSSGQGRSYTF
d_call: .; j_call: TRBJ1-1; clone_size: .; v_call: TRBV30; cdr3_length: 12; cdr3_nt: TGTGCCTGGGCCAGGGTTCACACTGAAGCTTTCTTT; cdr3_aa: CAWARVHTEAFF
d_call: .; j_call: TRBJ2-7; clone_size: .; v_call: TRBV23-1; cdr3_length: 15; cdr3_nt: TGCGCCAGCAGTCCAATACGACAGGCCAACTACGAGCAGTACTTC; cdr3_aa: CASSPIRQANYEQYF
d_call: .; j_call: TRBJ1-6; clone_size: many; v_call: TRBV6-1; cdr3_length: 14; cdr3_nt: TGTGCCAGCAGTCAGACAGGACCAAATTCACCCCTCCACTTT; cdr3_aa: CASSQTGPNSPLHF
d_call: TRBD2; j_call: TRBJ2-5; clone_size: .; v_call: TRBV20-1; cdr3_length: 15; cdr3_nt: TGCAGTGCTAGTTCTCGTGGGAGGGCCCAAGAGACCCAGTACTTC; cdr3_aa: CSASSRGRAQETQYF
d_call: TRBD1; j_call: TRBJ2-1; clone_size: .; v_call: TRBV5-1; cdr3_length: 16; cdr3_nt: TGCGCCAGCAGCTTGCGGACGGGGACAGAGCTAAATGAGCAGTTCTTC; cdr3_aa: CASSLRTGTELNEQFF
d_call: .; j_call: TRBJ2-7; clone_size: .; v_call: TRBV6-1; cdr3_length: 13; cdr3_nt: TGTGCCAGCCGGAGCCAGGGTGGGTACGAGCAGTACTTC; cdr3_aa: CASRSQGGYEQYF
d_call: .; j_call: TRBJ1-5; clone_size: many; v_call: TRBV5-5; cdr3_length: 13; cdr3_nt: TGTGCCAGCAGCTTTTATAGCAATCAGCCCCAGCATTTT; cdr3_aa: CASSFYSNQPQHF
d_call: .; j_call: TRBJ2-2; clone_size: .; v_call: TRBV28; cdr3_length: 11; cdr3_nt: TGTGCCAGCGAATTTACCGGGGAGCTGTTTTTT; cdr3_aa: CASEFTGELFF
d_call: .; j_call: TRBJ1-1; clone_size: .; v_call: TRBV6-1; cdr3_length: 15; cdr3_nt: TGTGCCAGCATTCTTCTCGGACAGATGAACACTGAAGCTTTCTTT; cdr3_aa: CASILLGQMNTEAFF
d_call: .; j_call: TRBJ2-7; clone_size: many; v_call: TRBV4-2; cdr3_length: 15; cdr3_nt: TGTGCCAGCAGCCAAATGGCGGGTCCGACCTACGAGCAGTACTTC; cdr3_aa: CASSQMAGPTYEQYF
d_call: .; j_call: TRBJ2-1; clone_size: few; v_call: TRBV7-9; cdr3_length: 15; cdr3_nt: TGTGCCAGCAGCTCCAGGGACGCAAAGAACAATGAGCAGTTCTTC; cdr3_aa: CASSSRDAKNNEQFF
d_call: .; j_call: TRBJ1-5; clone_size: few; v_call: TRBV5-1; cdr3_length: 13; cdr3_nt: TGCGCCAGCAGACCGGACAGCAATCAGCCCCAGCATTTT; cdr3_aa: CASRPDSNQPQHF
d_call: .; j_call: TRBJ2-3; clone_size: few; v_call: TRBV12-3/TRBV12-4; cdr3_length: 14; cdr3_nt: TGTGCCAGCAGTTTGGGCGGGAAGGCAGATACGCAGTATTTT; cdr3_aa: CASSLGGKADTQYF
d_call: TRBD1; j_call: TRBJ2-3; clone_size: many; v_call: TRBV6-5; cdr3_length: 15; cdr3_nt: TGTGCCAGCAGTTGGGGGACAGGGGGCACAGATACGCAGTATTTT; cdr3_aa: CASSWGTGGTDTQYF
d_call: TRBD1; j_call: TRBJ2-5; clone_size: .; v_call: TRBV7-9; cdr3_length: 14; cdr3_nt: TGTGCCAGCAGCTCTTCGACAGGGGCTGAGACCCAGTACTTC; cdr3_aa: CASSSSTGAETQYF
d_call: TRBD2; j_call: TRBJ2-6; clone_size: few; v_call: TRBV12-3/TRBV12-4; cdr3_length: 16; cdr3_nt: TGTGCCAGCAGTTTGGGCGGGGGATTTGGGGCCAACGTCCTGACTTTC; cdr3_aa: CASSLGGGFGANVLTF
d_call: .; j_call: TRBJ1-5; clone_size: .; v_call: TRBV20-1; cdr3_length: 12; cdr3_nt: TGCAGTGCTAGAGTTTTTAATCAGCCCCAGCATTTT; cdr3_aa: CSARVFNQPQHF
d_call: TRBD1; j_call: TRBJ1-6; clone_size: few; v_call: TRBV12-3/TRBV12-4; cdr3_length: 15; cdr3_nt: TGTGCCAGCAGTGGACAGGTTCTGAGTAATTCACCCCTCCACTTT; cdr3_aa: CASSGQVLSNSPLHF
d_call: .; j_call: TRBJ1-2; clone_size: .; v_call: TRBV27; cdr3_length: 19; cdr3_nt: TGTGCCAGCAGTCGGATGCGTTCTGACTCTGGGCGGCTCAACTATGGCTACACCTTC; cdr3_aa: CASSRMRSDSGRLNYGYTF
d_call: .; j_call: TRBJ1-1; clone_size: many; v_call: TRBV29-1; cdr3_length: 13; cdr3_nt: TGCAGCGTTGATCTGTTAATGAACACTGAAGCTTTCTTT; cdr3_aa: CSVDLLMNTEAFF
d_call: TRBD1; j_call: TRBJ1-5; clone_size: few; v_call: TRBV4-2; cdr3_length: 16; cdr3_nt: TGTGCCAGCAGCCCCAGGGGACAGGGGCAGTTATGGCCCCAGCATTTT; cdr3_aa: CASSPRGQGQLWPQHF
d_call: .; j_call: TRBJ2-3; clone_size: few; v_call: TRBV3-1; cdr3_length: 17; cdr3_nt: TGTGCCAGCAGCCAAGATTGGAGGGCCACTAGCACAGATACGCAGTATTTT; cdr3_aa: CASSQDWRATSTDTQYF
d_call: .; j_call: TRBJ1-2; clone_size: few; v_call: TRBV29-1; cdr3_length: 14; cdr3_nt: TGCAGCGTTGAAGAAGTCGGAAGTAACTATGGCTACACCTTC; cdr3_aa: CSVEEVGSNYGYTF
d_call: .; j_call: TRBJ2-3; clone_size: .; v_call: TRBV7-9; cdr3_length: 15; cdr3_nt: TGTGCCAGCAGTCTTGATACCACGGGCACAGATACGCAGTATTTT; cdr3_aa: CASSLDTTGTDTQYF
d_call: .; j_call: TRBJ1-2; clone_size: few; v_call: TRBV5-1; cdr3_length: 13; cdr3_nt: TGCGCCAGCAGACACGGACAGAACTATGGCTACACCTTC; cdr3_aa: CASRHGQNYGYTF
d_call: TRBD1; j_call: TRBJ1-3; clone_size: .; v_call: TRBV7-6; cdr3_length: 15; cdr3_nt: TGTGCCAGCAGCTTAGGGACAGGTTCTGGAAACACCATATATTTT; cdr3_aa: CASSLGTGSGNTIYF
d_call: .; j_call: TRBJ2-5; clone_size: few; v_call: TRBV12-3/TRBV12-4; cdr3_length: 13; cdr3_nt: TGTGCCAGCAGTTCCGGGACGAAAGAGACCCAGTACTTC; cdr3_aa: CASSSGTKETQYF
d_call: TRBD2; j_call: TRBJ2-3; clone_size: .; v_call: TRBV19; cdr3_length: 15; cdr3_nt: TGTGCCAGTAGTATCCGCGGGGGGGTCACAGATACGCAGTATTTT; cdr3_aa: CASSIRGGVTDTQYF
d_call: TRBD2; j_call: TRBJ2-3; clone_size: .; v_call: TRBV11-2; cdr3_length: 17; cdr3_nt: TGTACCAGCAGCTTAGGGACTAGCGGGGGTACCGCAGATACGCAGTATTTT; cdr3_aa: CTSSLGTSGGTADTQYF
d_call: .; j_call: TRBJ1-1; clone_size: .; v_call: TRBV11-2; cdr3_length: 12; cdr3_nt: TGTGCCAGCAGCCTAGGAGGGGGGGAAGCTTTCTTT; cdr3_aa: CASSLGGGEAFF